These T cell receptor beta chains were read from a single sample in a study of blood T cell repertoires in COVID-19. Data came from immunoSEQ multiplex PCR; TCRdb stores just in-frame clones and leaves some out. The table shows about 180,000 clones, with around 77% occurring only once. Sequenced input: peripheral blood. Source of these receptors: a man between 65 and 85 years old with active or convalescent COVID-19. The CDR3 runs from the conserved cysteine through the conserved F or W. Fields, in order: V gene, D gene, J gene, clone size, CDR3 DNA, CDR3 protein. The D gene is left open where the match is weak. Not all rows give a size; the values are once, few, many and, for expanded clones, a class.

v_call: TRBV6-5
d_call: TRBD1
j_call: TRBJ1-1
clone_size: -
cdr3_nt: TGTGCCAGCAGAGGGACAGGGGGGAGCACTGAAGCTTTCTTT
cdr3_aa: CASRGTGGSTEAFF

v_call: TRBV5-4
d_call: -
j_call: TRBJ2-7
clone_size: -
cdr3_nt: TGTGCCAGCAGCTTCGGGGGTTGGTCCTACGAGCAGTACTTC
cdr3_aa: CASSFGGWSYEQYF

v_call: TRBV18
d_call: -
j_call: TRBJ1-1
clone_size: -
cdr3_nt: TGTGCCAGCTCACCACCGGTACAGGGAAGGTGGAACACTGAAGCTTTCTTT
cdr3_aa: CASSPPVQGRWNTEAFF

v_call: TRBV6-5
d_call: -
j_call: TRBJ2-3
clone_size: -
cdr3_nt: TGTGCCAGCAGCAAGAAGCCCACGCAGTATTTT
cdr3_aa: CASSKKPTQYF

v_call: TRBV14
d_call: TRBD2
j_call: TRBJ2-7
clone_size: -
cdr3_nt: TGTGCCAGCAGCCAGGGACTAGCATCTCCCTACGAGCAGTACTTC
cdr3_aa: CASSQGLASPYEQYF

v_call: TRBV29-1
d_call: TRBD1
j_call: TRBJ1-6
clone_size: -
cdr3_nt: TGCAGCGTGCGGACAGGTTATAATTCACCCCTCCACTTT
cdr3_aa: CSVRTGYNSPLHF

v_call: TRBV10-3
d_call: -
j_call: TRBJ1-4
clone_size: -
cdr3_nt: TGTGCCACCAGGACAGAACCGTCAACTAATGAAAAACTGTTTTTT
cdr3_aa: CATRTEPSTNEKLFF

v_call: TRBV5-8
d_call: -
j_call: TRBJ2-1
clone_size: -
cdr3_nt: TGTGCCAGCAGCCGAAGACAGAGCTCCTACAATGAGCAGTTCTTC
cdr3_aa: CASSRRQSSYNEQFF

v_call: TRBV6-5
d_call: -
j_call: TRBJ1-3
clone_size: -
cdr3_nt: TGTGCCAGCGGGGGCAGCTCTGGAAACACCATATATTTT
cdr3_aa: CASGGSSGNTIYF

v_call: TRBV7-8
d_call: TRBD1
j_call: TRBJ1-5
clone_size: -
cdr3_nt: TGTGCCAGCAGCCTCAGAGCTACAGGGGGAGGGAGCAATCAGCCCCAGCATTTT
cdr3_aa: CASSLRATGGGSNQPQHF

v_call: TRBV2
d_call: -
j_call: TRBJ2-5
clone_size: -
cdr3_nt: TGTGCCAGCAGTGAAGATCGGGAGTGGCCCCAAGAGACCCAGTACTTC
cdr3_aa: CASSEDREWPQETQYF

v_call: TRBV5-1
d_call: -
j_call: TRBJ1-3
clone_size: -
cdr3_nt: TGCGCCAGCAGCACCCGGTCCCAAGGGGCTGGAAACACCATATATTTT
cdr3_aa: CASSTRSQGAGNTIYF

v_call: TRBV5-4
d_call: TRBD1
j_call: TRBJ1-6
clone_size: once
cdr3_nt: TGTGCCAGCAGCTCCGACTATACAGGGGTCCCCCTCCACTTT
cdr3_aa: CASSSDYTGVPLHF

v_call: TRBV2
d_call: TRBD2
j_call: TRBJ2-1
clone_size: -
cdr3_nt: TGTGCCAGTTTCACCGGGGGGGGCCCCTACAATGAGCAGTTCTTC
cdr3_aa: CASFTGGGPYNEQFF

v_call: TRBV7-8
d_call: -
j_call: TRBJ2-2
clone_size: -
cdr3_nt: TGTGCCAGCAGCTTAGAGTCTATTGGGGAGCTGTTTTTT
cdr3_aa: CASSLESIGELFF

v_call: TRBV2
d_call: -
j_call: TRBJ2-5
clone_size: -
cdr3_nt: TGTGCCAGCAGTCGAGGGTCCCAGGGGGAGACCCAGTACTTC
cdr3_aa: CASSRGSQGETQYF

v_call: TRBV7-2
d_call: TRBD1
j_call: TRBJ2-7
clone_size: -
cdr3_nt: TGTGCCAGCGCAAGGGGGGACAGGGAGCCCTACGAGCAGTACTTC
cdr3_aa: CASARGDREPYEQYF

v_call: TRBV4-2
d_call: -
j_call: TRBJ2-6
clone_size: few
cdr3_nt: TGTGCCAGCAGCCAGGCAGGGTCTGGGGCCAACGTCCTGACTTTC
cdr3_aa: CASSQAGSGANVLTF

v_call: TRBV30
d_call: -
j_call: TRBJ1-1
clone_size: few
cdr3_nt: TGTGCCTGGTACAGGATGAACACTGAAGCTTTCTTT
cdr3_aa: CAWYRMNTEAFF

v_call: TRBV5-1
d_call: TRBD1
j_call: TRBJ1-1
clone_size: -
cdr3_nt: TGCGCCAGCAGCTTGAAACAGGGGCCCTCTATGAACACTGAAGCTTTCTTT
cdr3_aa: CASSLKQGPSMNTEAFF

v_call: TRBV29-1
d_call: -
j_call: TRBJ1-4
clone_size: once
cdr3_nt: TGCAGCGTTGAGTACAGGGATAATGAAAAACTGTTTTTT
cdr3_aa: CSVEYRDNEKLFF

v_call: TRBV29-1
d_call: -
j_call: TRBJ2-3
clone_size: -
cdr3_nt: TGCAGCGTTGTAAGAAGCGCCACAGATACGCAGTATTTT
cdr3_aa: CSVVRSATDTQYF

v_call: TRBV27
d_call: TRBD1
j_call: TRBJ1-6
clone_size: -
cdr3_nt: TGTGCCAGCAGTTTCCAATCCCGACAGGGGCCCCTCCACTTT
cdr3_aa: CASSFQSRQGPLHF

v_call: TRBV29-1
d_call: -
j_call: TRBJ1-3
clone_size: many
cdr3_nt: TGCAGCGCCGAGGCCCAATTCGGAAACACCATATATTTT
cdr3_aa: CSAEAQFGNTIYF

v_call: TRBV7-9
d_call: -
j_call: TRBJ1-2
clone_size: -
cdr3_nt: TGTGCCAGCAGCCCGGACGGAGGTCTGGGTGGCTACACCTTC
cdr3_aa: CASSPDGGLGGYTF

v_call: TRBV11-3
d_call: TRBD1
j_call: TRBJ2-3
clone_size: -
cdr3_nt: TGTGCCAGCAGCTTGTCTGATAGGACAGGGAACACAGATACGCAGTATTTT
cdr3_aa: CASSLSDRTGNTDTQYF

v_call: TRBV6-5
d_call: TRBD2
j_call: TRBJ2-3
clone_size: -
cdr3_nt: TGTGCCAGCAGTAAGCGGGAGTGGGGCACAGATACGCAGTATTTT
cdr3_aa: CASSKREWGTDTQYF

v_call: TRBV18
d_call: -
j_call: TRBJ2-2
clone_size: -
cdr3_nt: TGTGCCAGCTCAACGACAGTAAACACCGGGGAGCTGTTTTTT
cdr3_aa: CASSTTVNTGELFF

v_call: TRBV27
d_call: -
j_call: TRBJ1-1
clone_size: -
cdr3_nt: TGTGCCAGCAGCCCCCCGAGGTCTAGAGTTACTGAAGCTTTCTTT
cdr3_aa: CASSPPRSRVTEAFF

v_call: TRBV4-2
d_call: -
j_call: TRBJ1-2
clone_size: -
cdr3_nt: TGTGCCAGCAGCCAAGATAAGGGCAGGGATGGTGGCTACACCTTC
cdr3_aa: CASSQDKGRDGGYTF

v_call: TRBV12-3/TRBV12-4
d_call: -
j_call: TRBJ1-1
clone_size: -
cdr3_nt: TGTGCCAGCAGTTTCCTGGCCACTGAAGCTTTCTTT
cdr3_aa: CASSFLATEAFF

v_call: TRBV6-5
d_call: -
j_call: TRBJ1-2
clone_size: -
cdr3_nt: TGTGCCAGCGGCATGGCAAGGGGGAGAGGGGATGGCTACACCTTC
cdr3_aa: CASGMARGRGDGYTF

v_call: TRBV5-1
d_call: -
j_call: TRBJ2-5
clone_size: -
cdr3_nt: TGCGCCAGCAGCTTGGAGGCCAGGCGTCAAGAGACCCAGTACTTC
cdr3_aa: CASSLEARRQETQYF

v_call: TRBV5-1
d_call: TRBD2
j_call: TRBJ2-5
clone_size: -
cdr3_nt: TGCGCCAGCAGCTCCGGACTAGCTAGTGATCAAGAGACCCAGTACTTC
cdr3_aa: CASSSGLASDQETQYF

v_call: TRBV4-2
d_call: -
j_call: TRBJ1-1
clone_size: -
cdr3_nt: TGTGCCAGCAGCCCAGACGACATGAACACTGAAGCTTTCTTT
cdr3_aa: CASSPDDMNTEAFF

v_call: TRBV18
d_call: -
j_call: TRBJ2-7
clone_size: -
cdr3_nt: TGTGCCAGCTCACCCAGGACAGATAGCTCCTACGAGCAGTACTTC
cdr3_aa: CASSPRTDSSYEQYF

v_call: TRBV7-2
d_call: TRBD1
j_call: TRBJ1-2
clone_size: -
cdr3_nt: TGTGCCAGCAGCTCATACAGGGGTTCGGATGGCTACACCTTC
cdr3_aa: CASSSYRGSDGYTF

v_call: TRBV6-6
d_call: -
j_call: TRBJ2-2
clone_size: -
cdr3_nt: TGTGCCAGCAGCCTACAGGGCCCCGCCGGGGAGCTGTTTTTT
cdr3_aa: CASSLQGPAGELFF

v_call: TRBV5-6
d_call: TRBD1
j_call: TRBJ1-2
clone_size: -
cdr3_nt: TGTGCCAGCAGCTTGAGGACAGGGGCCCGGGGCTACACCTTC
cdr3_aa: CASSLRTGARGYTF

v_call: TRBV5-1
d_call: -
j_call: TRBJ2-7
clone_size: -
cdr3_nt: TGCGCCAGCAGCTTGGGACAGGATCGGTACGAGCAGTACTTC
cdr3_aa: CASSLGQDRYEQYF

v_call: TRBV5-1
d_call: -
j_call: TRBJ2-7
clone_size: -
cdr3_nt: TGCGCCAGCAGCCCGACGCAGGGCAACCCCTACGAGCAGTACTTC
cdr3_aa: CASSPTQGNPYEQYF

v_call: TRBV11-2
d_call: TRBD1
j_call: TRBJ1-2
clone_size: -
cdr3_nt: TGTGCCAGCAGCGCCCACAGGGGGCATGGCTACACCTTC
cdr3_aa: CASSAHRGHGYTF

v_call: TRBV7-2
d_call: -
j_call: TRBJ1-3
clone_size: -
cdr3_nt: TGTGCCAGCAGCTTAGTAGCGCAGCACGGAAACACCATATATTTT
cdr3_aa: CASSLVAQHGNTIYF

v_call: TRBV6-9
d_call: -
j_call: TRBJ2-7
clone_size: -
cdr3_nt: TGTGCCAGCGAACCGACGGGTATTTACTTGGAGTACTTC
cdr3_aa: CASEPTGIYLEYF

v_call: TRBV5-5
d_call: TRBD1
j_call: TRBJ1-1
clone_size: -
cdr3_nt: TGTGCCAGCACCCGTAGGGGGCAGGACACTGAAGCTTTCTTT
cdr3_aa: CASTRRGQDTEAFF

v_call: TRBV5-1
d_call: -
j_call: TRBJ1-2
clone_size: few
cdr3_nt: TGCGCCAGCAGCTTGGAGCCCAATTATGGCTACACCTTC
cdr3_aa: CASSLEPNYGYTF

v_call: TRBV7-9
d_call: -
j_call: TRBJ1-1
clone_size: -
cdr3_nt: TGTGCCAGCAGCTTAACACAGGGCACTGAAGCTTTCTTT
cdr3_aa: CASSLTQGTEAFF

v_call: TRBV4-1
d_call: TRBD2
j_call: TRBJ2-5
clone_size: once
cdr3_nt: TGCGCCAGCAGCCAAATTCCAACGACTAGCGGGACTCAAGAGACCCAGTACTTC
cdr3_aa: CASSQIPTTSGTQETQYF

v_call: TRBV6-1
d_call: TRBD2
j_call: TRBJ2-7
clone_size: -
cdr3_nt: TGTGCCAGCAGTGGGGGACTAGCGGGAGCCTGGGACGAGCAGTACTTC
cdr3_aa: CASSGGLAGAWDEQYF

v_call: TRBV6-5
d_call: TRBD1
j_call: TRBJ1-1
clone_size: -
cdr3_nt: TGTGCCAGCAGTTACAGGGGGCCCACTGAAGCTTTCTTT
cdr3_aa: CASSYRGPTEAFF

v_call: TRBV15
d_call: -
j_call: TRBJ2-5
clone_size: -
cdr3_nt: TGTGCCACCAGCAGTCGTGGACAGGGAGGGGTCCAAGAGACCCAGTACTTC
cdr3_aa: CATSSRGQGGVQETQYF